The source of this TCR beta chain is a study of molecular identifiers for immune sequencing clone quantification. TCRdb passed the PCR reads through MiXCR, listing each CDR3 protein once. The sample lists hundreds of thousands of distinct CDR3 sequences; approximately 24% were seen once. The length of the CDR3 is 15 residues. Germline loops: CDR1 SGHVS, CDR2 FNYEAQ. About this clonotype: The antigen is undetermined. Its ends do not fully match the called genes, so a read error is possible.

Libraries used about 19,000 to 1,000,000 sorted naive CD8 T cells and 10%, 30% or 50% RNA input. Using a CD8+CD4-CCR7+CD45RA+ phenotype, naive CD8 T cells were sorted. Overall study findings and caveats: Sharing of a barcode by identical TCR molecules could cause highly expanded clone sizes to be underestimated.

This chain links TRBV7-6 with TRBJ2-4; D perhaps matches TRBD1 (5 bases). This sequence originates from a human donor in good health. Some libraries in this study had Jurkat cell RNA spiked in. The sample taken for sequencing was naive CD8+ T cells from blood, with Jurkat cell RNA spiked in. Subset: FACS-sorted CD8+CD4-CCR7+CD45RA+ naive T cells. The CDR3 reads CASSLGDRRENIQYF. DNA for the CDR3: TGTGCCAGCAGCTTAGGAGACAGAAGAGAAAACATTCAATACTTC.